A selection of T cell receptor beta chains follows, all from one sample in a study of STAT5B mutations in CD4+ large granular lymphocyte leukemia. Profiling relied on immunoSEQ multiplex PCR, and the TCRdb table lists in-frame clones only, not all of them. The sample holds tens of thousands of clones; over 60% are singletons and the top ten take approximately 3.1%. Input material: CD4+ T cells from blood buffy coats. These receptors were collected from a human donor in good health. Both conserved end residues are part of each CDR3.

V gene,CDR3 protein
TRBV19,CASRPSPSGTSGSNEQFF
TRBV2,CASSYRGGEQYF
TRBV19,CASSISGLAGSYEQYF
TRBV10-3,CAIRRSLHETQYF
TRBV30,CAWSRLAGYNEQFF
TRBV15,CATSPTGLAVTDTQYF
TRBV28,CITGPMNTEAFF
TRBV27,CASSSWDRLNIQYF
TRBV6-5,CASSPVGGTNQPQHF
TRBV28,CASSWLWSGGNTNTGELFF
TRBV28,CASSLDRGLAGYNEQFF
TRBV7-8,CASSQREGLYNEQFF
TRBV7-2,CASSLLALSTTDTQYF
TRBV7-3,CASSLMGTGPSEQYF
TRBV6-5,CASFRGSGYEQYF
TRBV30,CAWSVQSDQPQHF
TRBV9,CASSVERMGRETQYF
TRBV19,CATLSRDGNQPQHF
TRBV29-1,CSAHGQGGEKLFF
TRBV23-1,CASSSPLGYQETQYF
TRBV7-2,CASSLAPGERQPQHF
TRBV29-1,CSSITGNYEQYF
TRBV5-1,CASSFGGANYGYTF
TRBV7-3,CASSPGSAGANVLTF
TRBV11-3,CASSLGSTSGLGTDTQYF
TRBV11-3,CASSQDFTGELFF
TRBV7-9,CASSMGTSGSDEQFF
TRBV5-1,CASSLDLGGNTEAFF
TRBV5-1,CASSKSTKQETQYF
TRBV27,CASSQTVSYNEQFF
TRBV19,CASSMSRSSGRAVADTQYF
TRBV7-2,CASSLDAGNGANVLTF
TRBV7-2,CASTRETGTMETQYF
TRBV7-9,CASSPGTDQETQYF
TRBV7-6,CASSLGPGTSDSSYEQYF
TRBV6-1,CASSPQGYGYTF
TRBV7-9,CASSSPRGVTSGSGYEQYF
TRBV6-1,CASSEVWDQPQHF
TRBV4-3,CASSMGQGLTGELFF
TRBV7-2,CASSLYYEQYF
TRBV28,CASSLGQDHEKLFF
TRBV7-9,CASSSAGVLYNEQFF